This T cell receptor (beta chain) was captured in a study of Ad26.COV2.S vaccination and SARS-CoV-2 variants. Study conclusions and caveats: Assessments of TCR breadth and depth may have underestimated the total T cell responses.

As for this clone: Antigen specificity is unknown.

The treatment: some 20 received Ad26.COV2.S at low or high dose, single or two shots; 5 received placebo; per-sample allocation not given. Sampling was done on day 63 after the first vaccine or placebo injection. V lost 4 bases and J lost 2, with 11 bases in between. In germline, CDR1 is SGHNT, CDR2 YYREEE (reference sequence). The CDR3 totals 14 residues. Only in-frame clones appear in the TCRdb table, and some are missing; sequencing was by immunoSEQ multiplex PCR. The sample shows a few hundred thousand clones, around 93% of them seen only once. Sequenced material: peripheral blood, taken in a trial of Ad26.COV2.S vaccine versus placebo. The clonotype comes from a person aged 18-65 years who received the Ad26.COV2.S COVID-19 vaccine or a placebo. The chain uses TRBV5-4 and TRBJ2-3; a weak D match, TRBD2 (5 bases). CDR3 sequence: CASSHGEVTDTQYF. The DNA for the CDR3 is TGTGCCAGCAGCCACGGGGAAGTCACAGATACGCAGTATTTT. The full variable domain, with the rest looked up from reference TRBV5-4 and TRBJ2-3, is ETGVTQSPTHLIKTRGQQVTLRCSSQSGHNTVSWYQQALGQGPQFIFQYYREEENGRGNFPPRFSGLQFPNYSSELNVNALELDDSALYLCASSHGEVTDTQYFGPGTRLTVL.